The rows below give T cell receptor beta chains drawn from one sample of a study of T cells in localized non-small cell lung cancer. Here immunoSEQ multiplex PCR was the method, and the copy in TCRdb shows in-frame clones only, minus some. Of around 29,000 clones in the sample, about 90% are singletons; the top ten hold approximately 1%. Sequenced material: peripheral blood, taken before any cancer treatment. These receptors were taken from a woman aged 40-69 years with stage I lung adenocarcinoma. CDR3s include the opening cysteine and the closing phenylalanine or tryptophan. Fields, in order: CDR3 length, D gene, V gene, clone size, J gene, CDR3 protein, CDR3 DNA. A D gene is named only where the DNA matches it firmly. Size is omitted from some rows. Given values are once, few, many or a class for expanded clones.

len: 14
d_gene: .
v_gene: TRBV7-8
abundance: .
j_gene: TRBJ1-1
CDR3aa: CASSPEGRKLEAFF
CDR3nt: TGTGCCAGCAGCCCGGAGGGGCGGAAGCTTGAAGCTTTCTTT

len: 11
d_gene: .
v_gene: TRBV20-1
abundance: .
j_gene: TRBJ1-1
CDR3aa: CSARGNTEAFF
CDR3nt: TGCAGTGCTAGGGGTAACACTGAAGCTTTCTTT

len: 14
d_gene: .
v_gene: TRBV6-6
abundance: .
j_gene: TRBJ1-2
CDR3aa: CASSYSVPAHGYTF
CDR3nt: TGTGCCAGCAGTTACTCGGTACCGGCTCACGGCTACACCTTC

len: 13
d_gene: .
v_gene: TRBV29-1
abundance: .
j_gene: TRBJ1-2
CDR3aa: CSVLPGGHYGYTF
CDR3nt: TGCAGCGTCCTCCCCGGCGGTCACTATGGCTACACCTTC

len: 14
d_gene: TRBD1
v_gene: TRBV28
abundance: .
j_gene: TRBJ2-7
CDR3aa: CASRLTGDTYEQYF
CDR3nt: TGTGCCAGCAGATTAACAGGGGACACTTACGAGCAGTACTTC

len: 12
d_gene: .
v_gene: TRBV9
abundance: .
j_gene: TRBJ2-7
CDR3aa: CASSGRGREQYF
CDR3nt: TGTGCCAGCAGCGGACGGGGCAGGGAGCAGTACTTC

len: 14
d_gene: TRBD2
v_gene: TRBV9
abundance: .
j_gene: TRBJ2-1
CDR3aa: CASARGGRVNEQFF
CDR3nt: TGTGCCAGCGCGCGGGGCGGGAGGGTTAATGAGCAGTTCTTC

len: 14
d_gene: .
v_gene: TRBV28
abundance: .
j_gene: TRBJ1-6
CDR3aa: CASSLKQDNSPLHF
CDR3nt: TGTGCCAGCAGTTTGAAGCAGGATAATTCACCCCTCCACTTT

len: 16
d_gene: .
v_gene: TRBV7-6
abundance: few
j_gene: TRBJ1-1
CDR3aa: CASSSLPQGGNTEAFF
CDR3nt: TGTGCCAGCAGCAGTCTTCCACAGGGCGGAAACACTGAAGCTTTCTTT

len: 18
d_gene: TRBD2
v_gene: TRBV5-1
abundance: once
j_gene: TRBJ2-3
CDR3aa: CASSTGLAGGMRPDTQYF
CDR3nt: TGCGCCAGCAGCACGGGACTAGCGGGGGGGATGCGCCCAGATACGCAGTATTTT

len: 15
d_gene: .
v_gene: TRBV7-2
abundance: .
j_gene: TRBJ1-5
CDR3aa: CASSRQVNSNQPQHF
CDR3nt: TGTGCCAGCAGCCGACAGGTTAATAGCAATCAGCCCCAGCATTTT

len: 15
d_gene: .
v_gene: TRBV6-5
abundance: once
j_gene: TRBJ2-7
CDR3aa: CASSYRAPSSYEQYF
CDR3nt: TGTGCCAGCAGTTACCGAGCTCCCAGCTCCTACGAGCAGTACTTC

len: 15
d_gene: .
v_gene: TRBV19
abundance: .
j_gene: TRBJ1-1
CDR3aa: CASRREDWGGTEAFF
CDR3nt: TGTGCCAGTAGGAGAGAGGATTGGGGCGGCACTGAAGCTTTCTTT